Below, 28 T cell receptor beta chains from the same sample are listed, as sequenced in a study of CD8 T cells in ankylosing spondylitis. TCRdb passed the 5' RACE reads through MiXCR, listing each CDR3 protein once. This sample has around 25,000 distinct CDR3 sequences, with over 2% found just once. Sequenced sample: blood, either unsorted or a sorted T cell fraction (not recorded which). Receptors were obtained from a female donor with ankylosing spondylitis or in good health (not recorded which).

This clonotype was picked up many times. This chain connects TRBV9 to TRBJ1-5; possibly TRBD1 for D (5 bases). Trimming took 0 bases from V and 7 from J, leaving 14 bases between them. The CDR3 is 15 amino acids. Germline V gives CDR1 SGDLS, CDR2 YYNGEE. CDR3: CASSVGDGPEQPQHF. The CDR3 bases are TGTGCCAGCAGCGTAGGGGACGGCCCGGAGCAGCCCCAGCATTTT.

The chain joins TRBV9 to TRBJ2-5; possible D gene TRBD1, 5 bases. Trimming took 3 bases from V and 7 from J, leaving 10 bases between them. This CDR3 region has 12 residues. Germline V gene lookup returns CDR1 SGDLS and CDR2 YYNGEE. The CDR3 DNA follows: TGTGCCAGCAGCGCCGAAAGGGGGACCCAGTACTTC. It encodes CASSAERGTQYF.

This clonotype was seen at least ten times. This sequence joins TRBV9 and TRBJ2-1; 9 bases agree with TRBD2. The CDR3 runs 15 residues. The V and J ends lost 2 bases and 8 bases, in that order; junction bases with no gene match: 8. In germline, CDR1 is SGDLS, CDR2 YYNGEE. The DNA of the CDR3 is TGTGCCAGCAGCGTTGGGGGGACTAGCACCTATGAGCAGTTCTTC. Protein sequence: CASSVGGTSTYEQFF.

This clonotype was picked up many times. The chain recombines TRBV9 with TRBJ1-1, with TRBD1 identical over 7 bases. Germline CDR1 reads SGDLS; CDR2 reads YYNGEE. V was clipped by 0 bases and J by 5 bases; unmatched bases: 7. The CDR3 consists of 15 residues. The CDR3 region has the DNA TGTGCCAGCAGCGTAGGGAAGGGGGCGAGAACTGAAGCTTTCTTT. Translation: CASSVGKGARTEAFF.

This clonotype ranks as medium-sized (0.01 to 0.1%). This chain links TRBV9 with TRBJ2-7, with D perhaps given as TRBD1 or TRBD2 (6 bases each). The germline V gene encodes CDR1 SGDLS and CDR2 YYNGEE. The CDR3 loop spans 14 amino acids. The V end lost 1 base, the J end lost 7 bases, and 15 bases lay between the germline ends. CDR3 residues: CASSVQGRDEEQYF. Here the CDR3 DNA reads TGTGCCAGCAGCGTACAGGGGCGGGATGAGGAGCAGTACTTC.

This clonotype rates as medium-sized. The V call is TRBV10-3, the J call TRBJ2-3, with no clear D. The V end was cut by 6 bases, the J end by 2 bases, with 9 bases between. The germline CDR1 and CDR2 sequences are ENHRY and SYGVKD. The CDR3 totals 13 residues. The CDR3 coding sequence is TGTGCCATCAGCGGGTCTACCACAGATACGCAGTATTTT. Translation: CAISGSTTDTQYF.

In its sample, this clonotype was seen many times. In nucleotides, the CDR3 is TGTGCCAGCAGCTCGACGACAGGGGGAGAGACCCAGTACTTC. Residues: CASSSTTGGETQYF. The V gene is TRBV9, the J gene TRBJ2-5; 9 bases match TRBD1. The CDR3 consists of 14 residues. Germline V gene data show CDR1 as SGDLS and CDR2 as YYNGEE. The ends lost 4 bases at V and 4 bases at J; junction bases unmatched: 5.

This clonotype was seen ten or more times. The chain is built from TRBV9 and TRBJ2-7; TRBD1 matches at 8 bases. The CDR3 runs to 15 residues. Germline V gives CDR1 SGDLS, CDR2 YYNGEE. The V gene end was trimmed by 0 bases and the J gene end by 6 bases; junction bases not matched to a gene: 8. Here the CDR3 DNA reads TGTGCCAGCAGCGTAGATCAGGGGGCGTGGGCCGAGCAGTACTTC. Amino acids: CASSVDQGAWAEQYF.

At least ten counts were recorded for this clonotype. The chain is built from TRBV9 and TRBJ2-3; no reliable D call. This CDR3 is built from 16 residues. V was shortened by 0 bases and J by 2 bases, with 13 bases between the two germline ends. CDR1 and CDR2 (germline): SGDLS, YYNGEE. The CDR3 DNA follows: TGTGCCAGCAGCGTAGGCGGCGGATCCTACACAGATACGCAGTATTTT. This sequence encodes CASSVGGGSYTDTQYF.

This clonotype was counted ten times or more. The chain joins TRBV9 to TRBJ1-2, with D possibly TRBD1 on 5 matching bases. The CDR3 contains 14 residues. The germline V gene encodes CDR1 SGDLS and CDR2 YYNGEE. Between the trimmed V and J ends, which lost 0 bases and 4 bases, there was a span of 10 bases. In DNA, the CDR3 is TGTGCCAGCAGCGTAGGGGGTACAGGCTATGGCTACACCTTC. The encoded protein is CASSVGGTGYGYTF.

This clonotype was counted ten times or more. The rearrangement joins TRBV9 to TRBJ2-3; the match to TRBD2 covers 10 bases. Germline lookup yields CDR1 SGDLS and CDR2 YYNGEE. The CDR3 runs to 17 residues. After removal of 6 bases from V and 2 bases from J, the junction contained 12 bases not matched to a gene. The CDR3 coding sequence is TGTGCCAGCACGGGATTACGGACTAGCGGCGACACAGATACGCAGTATTTT. It specifies CASTGLRTSGDTDTQYF. Based on the CDR3 plus reference TRBV9 and TRBJ2-3, the full variable domain is DSGVTQTPKHLITATGQRVTLRCSPRSGDLSVYWYQQSLDQGLQFLIQYYNGEERAKGNILERFSAQQFPDLHSELNLSSLELGDSALYFCASTGLRTSGDTDTQYFGPGTRLTVL.

This clonotype appeared many times. The V gene is TRBV9, the J gene TRBJ2-5, with 7 bases identical to TRBD1. Trimming took 2 bases from V and 0 from J; bases not matched to a gene: 10. Germline V gene data show CDR1 as SGDLS and CDR2 as YYNGEE. The CDR3 covers 17 residues. CDR3: CASSVGSDRRYQETQYF. The CDR3 bases are TGTGCCAGCAGCGTTGGTTCGGACAGGAGATACCAAGAGACCCAGTACTTC.

This clonotype occurred many times. The chain employs TRBV9 and TRBJ2-1; D not resolved. The V end was cut by 0 bases, the J end by 6 bases, with 13 bases between. CDR3 length: 15 amino acids. In germline, CDR1 is SGDLS, CDR2 YYNGEE. CDR3 protein: CASSVESFEVNEQFF. The DNA for the CDR3 is TGTGCCAGCAGCGTAGAAAGCTTCGAGGTCAATGAGCAGTTCTTC.

This clonotype was observed at least ten times. This chain links TRBV9 with TRBJ2-3; 12 bases are a match to TRBD2. From germline, CDR1 is SGDLS and CDR2 YYNGEE. CDR3 length: 17 amino acids. With 0 bases clipped from V and 1 base from J, the junction kept 3 bases outside the gene matches. CDR3 region: CASSVGLAGGGTDTQYF. The CDR3 DNA reads as TGTGCCAGCAGCGTAGGCCTAGCGGGAGGGGGCACAGATACGCAGTATTTT.

Ten or more counts support this clonotype. The chain couples TRBV9 to TRBJ2-2; unclear D gene. V lost 1 base, J lost 2 bases, and 9 bases lay in between. The CDR3 has 15 amino acids. Germline assignment: CDR1 SGDLS and CDR2 YYNGEE. In DNA form, the CDR3 reads TGTGCCAGCAGCGTACACCCTACAAACACCGGGGAGCTGTTTTTT. This gives the protein CASSVHPTNTGELFF.

Sample share makes this clonotype medium-sized. The V call is TRBV9, the J call TRBJ1-2; 10 bases map to TRBD1. CDR1 and CDR2 from the germline V gene are SGDLS and YYNGEE. With 6 bases clipped from V and 0 bases from J, the junction kept 5 bases outside the gene matches. The CDR3 spans 15 residues. The CDR3 sequence: CASTPGTGANYGYTF. CDR3 bases: TGTGCCAGCACTCCCGGGACAGGGGCTAACTATGGCTACACCTTC.

This clonotype was observed at least ten times. The gene calls are TRBV9 and TRBJ2-1; 10 positions agree with TRBD2. Trimming cost V 2 bases and J 7 bases; bases outside gene matches: 6. This CDR3 region has 15 residues. The germline CDR1 and CDR2 sequences are SGDLS and YYNGEE. The CDR3 coding sequence is TGTGCCAGCAGCGTCAGCGGGAGGGAGGCGAATGAGCAGTTCTTC. Protein product: CASSVSGREANEQFF.

This clonotype was found a few times. The chain carries TRBV9 and TRBJ1-2, with TRBD1 matching over 10 bases. The V gene's germline CDR1 is SGDLS and CDR2 YYNGEE. The ends lost 4 bases at V and 4 bases at J; junction bases unmatched: 4. The CDR3 is 14 residues long. The chain's CDR3 is CASSPGQGVYGYTF. CDR3 bases: TGTGCCAGCAGCCCTGGACAGGGGGTCTATGGCTACACCTTC.

The sample holds many counts of this clonotype. The chain joins TRBV9 to TRBJ2-4, with D possibly TRBD1 on 5 matching bases. The V end lost 2 bases, the J end lost 3 bases, and 12 bases lay between the germline ends. The CDR3 contains 15 residues. The germline V gene encodes CDR1 SGDLS and CDR2 YYNGEE. The CDR3 DNA reads as TGTGCCAGCAGCGTTGGGCAGGGCGGCAAAAACATTCAGTACTTC. It specifies CASSVGQGGKNIQYF.

This clonotype was found many times. This chain links TRBV9 with TRBJ1-4, with D tentatively TRBD1 (5 bases). Germline V CDR1 and CDR2: SGDLS, YYNGEE. The CDR3 sequence is 16 residues long. Trimming took 0 bases from V and 7 from J, leaving 16 bases between them. The CDR3 sequence: CASSVAVQGIGEKLFF. CDR3 DNA sequence: TGTGCCAGCAGCGTAGCTGTTCAGGGTATTGGTGAAAAACTGTTTTTT.

This clonotype was counted at least ten times. The CDR3 here is CASGAGPNTGELFF. CDR3 bases: TGTGCCAGCGGGGCAGGGCCGAACACCGGGGAGCTGTTTTTT. This chain connects TRBV9 to TRBJ2-2; the D gene is possibly TRBD1 (5 bases). Germline values: CDR1 SGDLS, CDR2 YYNGEE. This CDR3 is built from 14 residues. V gave up 7 bases and J gave up 0 bases, with 10 bases separating them.

This clonotype came up many times. J is TRBJ2-1 and V is TRBV9; TRBD2 matches 10 bases. J gave up 6 bases and V 0 bases, and 3 bases lay outside the gene matches. CDR3 length: 15 amino acids. Germline values: CDR1 SGDLS, CDR2 YYNGEE. CDR3 DNA sequence: TGTGCCAGCAGCGTAGCTCTAGCGGGGGCCAATGAGCAGTTCTTC. Protein sequence: CASSVALAGANEQFF.

This clonotype has a count of ten or more. The J gene is TRBJ2-5, the V gene TRBV9, with D hard to call. Trimming took off 0 bases at V and 5 bases at J, with 11 bases between the two ends. The CDR3 is made up of 14 amino acids. From germline, CDR1 is SGDLS and CDR2 YYNGEE. CDR3 sequence: CASSVVPIAETQYF. In DNA, the CDR3 is TGTGCCAGCAGCGTAGTCCCTATCGCGGAGACCCAGTACTTC.

This clonotype was observed many times. V usage is TRBV9 and J usage is TRBJ2-1; D gene ambiguous. The ends were cut back, 4 bases at V and 3 bases at J, with 11 bases in the middle. CDR1 and CDR2 (germline): SGDLS, YYNGEE. This CDR3 spans 14 amino acids. CDR3 sequence: CASSLLEGYNEQFF. In DNA form, the CDR3 reads TGTGCCAGCAGCCTCCTCGAAGGCTACAATGAGCAGTTCTTC.

This clonotype was recorded at least ten times. This chain uses TRBV9 with TRBJ2-3; TRBD2 agrees at 8 bases. Trimming took 3 bases from V and 2 from J; bases not matched to a gene: 8. This CDR3 has 16 amino acids. Germline loops: CDR1 SGDLS, CDR2 YYNGEE. The CDR3 is CASSAPAGASTDTQYF. CDR3 coding DNA: TGTGCCAGCAGCGCCCCAGCGGGAGCGTCCACAGATACGCAGTATTTT.

This clonotype has ten or more counts. This chain uses TRBV9 with TRBJ2-1, with unresolved D. CDR3 length equals 13 residues. Germline V lookup: CDR1 SGDLS, CDR2 YYNGEE. The V end was cut by 1 base, the J end by 10 bases, with 12 bases between. CDR3 in DNA: TGTGCCAGCAGCGTAACTAATGTTGGGGAGCAGTTCTTC. This codes for CASSVTNVGEQFF.

The V gene is TRBV9, the J gene TRBJ1-3; D uncertain. Deletions cut 4 bases from V and 8 bases from J, with 16 bases between. The CDR3 is made up of 14 amino acids. Germline V gives CDR1 SGDLS, CDR2 YYNGEE. The CDR3 is CASSSRTVADTIYF. The CDR3 DNA sequence: TGTGCCAGCAGCTCCCGGACGGTGGCGGACACCATATATTTT.

At least ten counts were recorded for this clonotype. The chain has TRBV9 and TRBJ1-1; D possibly corresponds to TRBD1 (5 bases). The CDR3 covers 16 residues. V was shortened by 0 bases and J by 0 bases, with 12 bases between the two germline ends. Germline values: CDR1 SGDLS, CDR2 YYNGEE. The CDR3: CASSVGDGEMNTEAFF. DNA of the CDR3: TGTGCCAGCAGCGTAGGGGACGGAGAAATGAACACTGAAGCTTTCTTT.